This T cell receptor (beta chain) was captured in a study of blood T cell repertoires in COVID-19. Data came from immunoSEQ multiplex PCR; TCRdb stores just in-frame clones and leaves some out. This sample has 250,000 to 300,000 clones; around four fifths occur once, and the top ten carry under 5.5%. V lost 5 bases to trimming and J lost 4 bases; unmatched junction nucleotides: 4. The V gene's germline CDR1 is SGHTA and CDR2 FQGTGA. There are 13 residues in the CDR3. This TCR was recovered from a man between 60 and 70 years old who had recovered from COVID-19. Sequencing was carried out using peripheral blood. The rearrangement uses TRBV7-3 and TRBJ2-5; 7 bases map to TRBD1. CDR3 nucleotides: TGTGCCAGCAGCCCAAACAGGGGAGAGACCCAGTACTTC. Residues: CASSPNRGETQYF.